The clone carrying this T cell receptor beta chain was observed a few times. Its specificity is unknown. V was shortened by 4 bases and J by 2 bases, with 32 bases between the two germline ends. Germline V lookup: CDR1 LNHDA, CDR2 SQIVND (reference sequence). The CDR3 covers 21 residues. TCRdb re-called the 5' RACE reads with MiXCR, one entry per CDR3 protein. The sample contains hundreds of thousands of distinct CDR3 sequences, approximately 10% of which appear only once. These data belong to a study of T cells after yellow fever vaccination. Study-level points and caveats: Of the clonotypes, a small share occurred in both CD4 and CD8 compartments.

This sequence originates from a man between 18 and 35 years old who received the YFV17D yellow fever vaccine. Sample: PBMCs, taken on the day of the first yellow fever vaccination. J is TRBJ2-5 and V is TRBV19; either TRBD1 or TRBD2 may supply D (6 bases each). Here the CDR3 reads CASSRGDTEAPKYARQETQYF. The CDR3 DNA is TGTGCCAGTAGTAGGGGGGACACCGAGGCCCCAAAATACGCGAGGCAAGAGACCCAGTACTTC. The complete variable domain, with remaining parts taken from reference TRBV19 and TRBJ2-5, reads DGGITQSPKYLFRKEGQNVTLSCEQNLNHDAMYWYRQDPGQGLRLIYYSQIVNDFQKGDIAEGYSVSREKKESFPLTVTSAQKNPTAFYLCASSRGDTEAPKYARQETQYFGPGTRLLVL.